Below are 17 T cell receptor beta chains sequenced from a single sample in a study of T-cell reconstitution after alpha-beta-depleted transplantation in children. It was with unique molecular identifiers that the TCRbeta library was prepared. TCRdb processed the PCR reads anew with MiXCR; each CDR3 protein has one entry. The table lists 670,000 or so distinct CDR3 sequences, under 15% of them singletons, with 0.79% in the top ten. The specimen comprised PBMCs, sampled before TCRalphabeta/CD19-depleted stem cell transplant. The receptors were gathered from a girl aged 2 to 10 with congenital amegakaryocytic thrombocytopenia, due to receive a stem cell transplant.

Ten or more counts support this clonotype. The gene calls are TRBV15 and TRBJ2-2, with a weak D call TRBD2 (5 bases). The CDR3 is made up of 15 amino acids. Germline V gives CDR1 LNHNV, CDR2 YYDKDF (reference sequence). Trimming cost V 3 bases and J 4 bases, with 12 bases left between them. The CDR3 nucleotides are TGTGCCACCAGCAGGGAACTAGTGACCACCGGGGAGCTGTTTTTT. It codes for CATSRELVTTGELFF.

This clonotype was seen a handful of times. This chain joins TRBV11-1 and TRBJ2-3; the D is unclear. Germline V lookup: CDR1 SGHAT, CDR2 FQDESV (reference sequence). This CDR3 spans 19 amino acids. The V end was cut by 8 bases, the J end by 0 bases, with 27 bases between. The DNA for the CDR3 is TGTGCCAGCGGATTTCACTACCGGGTCCCCACAGAAAGCACAGATACGCAGTATTTT. It specifies CASGFHYRVPTESTDTQYF.

This clonotype occurred many times. The chain uses TRBV12-3 or TRBV12-4 and TRBJ2-7; no clear D gene. The CDR3 is made up of 12 amino acids. The V and J ends lost 2 bases and 9 bases respectively, with 11 bases between them. The CDR3 DNA follows: TGTGCCAGCAGTTTATTCGCTCCCTGGCAGTACTTC. It is translated as CASSLFAPWQYF.

This clonotype was counted a few times. The chain combines TRBV20-1 with TRBJ1-4; TRBD1 aligns across 7 bases. This CDR3 contains 17 residues. The trim removed 6 bases at V and 4 bases at J, leaving 17 bases unmatched. Germline V CDR1 and CDR2: DFQATT, SNEGSKA (reference sequence). CDR3 in DNA: TGCAGTGCAATGAAGGACAGGCTCCAACTCGATAATGAAAAACTGTTTTTT. The encoded protein is CSAMKDRLQLDNEKLFF.

The gene calls are TRBV2 and TRBJ2-5; D ambiguous. Germline V lookup: CDR1 SNHLY, CDR2 FYNNEI. This CDR3 contains 12 residues. The V end was cut by 10 bases, the J end by 1 base, with 10 bases between. CDR3 in amino acids: CATDSTQETQYF. The CDR3 bases are TGTGCCACGGATTCGACCCAAGAGACCCAGTACTTC.

In its sample, this clonotype was seen many times. The V gene is TRBV20-1, the J gene TRBJ2-7; 7 bases fit TRBD2. The germline CDR1 and CDR2 sequences are DFQATT and SNEGSKA (reference sequence). The CDR3 length is 15 residues. Trimming cost V 3 bases and J 4 bases; bases outside gene matches: 12. The CDR3: CSASAGREYFYEQYF. The CDR3 DNA reads as TGCAGTGCTAGCGCCGGGCGGGAGTACTTTTACGAGCAGTACTTC.

V and J are TRBV30 and TRBJ2-1, with TRBD2 matching 8 bases. Germline-derived CDR1 and CDR2 are GTSNPN and SVGIG (reference sequence). The CDR3 contains 14 residues. The J segment lost 7 bases and the V segment lost 5 bases, leaving 10 bases of the junction unmatched. In DNA, the CDR3 is TGTGCCTGGTGCGGGACTAGAGGGGGGAATGAGCAGTTCTTC. Translated: CAWCGTRGGNEQFF.

This clonotype has a count of ten or more. The V call is TRBV7-6, the J call TRBJ2-5, with a possible D match to TRBD2 (5 bases). The CDR3 loop spans 13 amino acids. Germline V gene data show CDR1 as SGHVS and CDR2 as FNYEAQ. Trimming stripped 4 bases from V and 4 bases from J, with 10 bases between. CDR3 DNA sequence: TGTGCCAGCAGCTCGAGGGTTGTAGAGACCCAGTACTTC. The encoded protein is CASSSRVVETQYF.

This clonotype was detected only a few times. The chain links TRBV27 to TRBJ1-5, with TRBD1 matching 9 bases. Trimming took 6 bases from V and 5 from J; bases not matched to a gene: 5. The CDR3 runs to 14 residues. Germline-derived CDR1 and CDR2 are MNHEY and SMNVEV (reference sequence). The chain's CDR3 is CASRMGQGHQPQHF. CDR3 nucleotide sequence: TGTGCCAGCAGAATGGGACAGGGCCATCAGCCCCAGCATTTT.

This clonotype was detected many times. The gene calls are TRBV12-3 or TRBV12-4 and TRBJ1-1; D is uncertain. V lost 7 bases to trimming and J lost 3 bases, with 12 bases between them. The CDR3 sequence is 13 residues long. The CDR3 loop reads CASKLSEDTEAFF. Written as DNA, the CDR3 is TGTGCCAGCAAGTTATCTGAGGACACTGAAGCTTTCTTT.

The chain combines TRBV28 with TRBJ2-1; D is perhaps TRBD2 (6 bases). V lost 4 bases, J lost 8 bases, and 27 bases lay in between. The CDR3 spans 18 residues. Per the germline V gene, CDR1 is MDHEN and CDR2 is SYDVKM. The CDR3 reads CASSSRIGGSGVGHEQFF. In DNA, the CDR3 is TGTGCCAGCAGTTCAAGAATTGGGGGGAGTGGCGTCGGGCATGAGCAGTTCTTC.

This clonotype was counted a few times. V and J are TRBV5-1 and TRBJ2-1; 7 bases map to TRBD1. The V segment lost 4 bases and the J segment 0 bases; nucleotides outside the gene matches: 7. The V gene's germline CDR1 is SGHRS and CDR2 YFSETQ. This CDR3 comprises 16 residues. The CDR3 here is CASSPDRVSSYNEQFF. The CDR3 DNA follows: TGCGCCAGCAGCCCCGACAGGGTTAGCTCCTACAATGAGCAGTTCTTC. Complete variable domain (other parts from reference TRBV5-1 and TRBJ2-1): KAGVTQTPRYLIKTRGQQVTLSCSPISGHRSVSWYQQTPGQGLQFLFEYFSETQRNKGNFPGRFSGRQFSNSRSEMNVSTLELGDSALYLCASSPDRVSSYNEQFFGPGTRLTVL.

This rearrangement joins TRBV5-1 to TRBJ2-7, with 10 bases matching TRBD2. Germline V gene data show CDR1 as SGHRS and CDR2 as YFSETQ. V lost 0 bases, J lost 7 bases, and 7 bases stayed unmatched. The CDR3 is 15 amino acids. The CDR3 sequence is CASSLVAGGPKEQYF. Written as DNA, the CDR3 is TGCGCCAGCAGCTTGGTAGCGGGAGGTCCGAAAGAGCAGTACTTC. Complete variable domain (other parts from reference TRBV5-1 and TRBJ2-7): KAGVTQTPRYLIKTRGQQVTLSCSPISGHRSVSWYQQTPGQGLQFLFEYFSETQRNKGNFPGRFSGRQFSNSRSEMNVSTLELGDSALYLCASSLVAGGPKEQYFGPGTRLTVT.

This CDR3 reads CATSRDGLAYEQYF. CDR3 DNA sequence: TGTGCCACCAGCAGAGATGGTCTGGCCTACGAGCAGTACTTC. The genes are TRBV15 and TRBJ2-7; D ambiguous. The CDR3 covers 14 residues. CDR1 is LNHNV and CDR2 is YYDKDF in the germline V gene (reference sequence). Trimming pared 0 bases from V and 2 bases from J, leaving 8 bases between.

This clonotype was seen repeatedly, ten times or more. The chain combines TRBV18 with TRBJ2-1; TRBD1 is a possible D gene (6 bases). Trimming removed 1 base from V and 12 bases from J, with 19 bases in between. CDR3 length equals 15 residues. Looked up from germline, CDR1 is KGHSH and CDR2 is LQKENI. CDR3 protein: CASSPRQVDFWGQFF. CDR3 bases: TGTGCCAGCTCACCACGACAGGTCGACTTTTGGGGGCAGTTCTTC.

The J gene is TRBJ2-5, the V gene TRBV3-1; 11 bases agree with TRBD1. V lost 6 bases, J lost 4 bases, and 4 bases stayed unmatched. The CDR3 contains 14 residues. Germline CDR1 is LGHDT and CDR2 is YNNKEL (reference sequence). The chain's CDR3 is CASRPGQGGETQYF. The CDR3 nucleotides read TGTGCCAGCAGGCCGGGACAGGGGGGAGAGACCCAGTACTTC.

Ten or more counts support this clonotype. This chain links TRBV12-3 or TRBV12-4 with TRBJ1-2; no firm D call. The CDR3 covers 12 residues. Trimming took 3 bases from V and 7 from J, leaving 9 bases between them. CDR3: CASSFSRPGYTF. CDR3 DNA: TGTGCCAGCAGTTTTTCGCGACCTGGCTACACCTTC.